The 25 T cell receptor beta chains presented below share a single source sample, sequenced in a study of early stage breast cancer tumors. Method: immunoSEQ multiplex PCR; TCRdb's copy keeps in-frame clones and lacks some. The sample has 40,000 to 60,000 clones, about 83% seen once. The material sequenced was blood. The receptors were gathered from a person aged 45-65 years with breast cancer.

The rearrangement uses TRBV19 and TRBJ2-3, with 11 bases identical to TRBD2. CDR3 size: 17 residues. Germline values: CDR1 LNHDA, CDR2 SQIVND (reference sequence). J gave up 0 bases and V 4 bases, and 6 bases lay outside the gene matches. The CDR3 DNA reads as TGTGCCAGTAGTAAGGGACTAGCGGACCTTAGCACAGATACGCAGTATTTT. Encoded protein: CASSKGLADLSTDTQYF.

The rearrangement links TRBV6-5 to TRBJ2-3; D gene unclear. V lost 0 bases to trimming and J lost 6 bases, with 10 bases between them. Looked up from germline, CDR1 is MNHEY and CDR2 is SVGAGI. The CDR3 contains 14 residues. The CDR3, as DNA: TGTGCCAGCAGTTACTCGACGGGTCAGGATACGCAGTATTTT. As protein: CASSYSTGQDTQYF.

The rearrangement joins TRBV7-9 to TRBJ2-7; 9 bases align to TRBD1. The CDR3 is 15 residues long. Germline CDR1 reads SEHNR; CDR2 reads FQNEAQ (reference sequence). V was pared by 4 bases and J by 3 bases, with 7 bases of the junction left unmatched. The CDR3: CASSSSTGGNYEQYF. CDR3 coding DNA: TGTGCCAGCAGCTCTTCGACAGGGGGGAACTACGAGCAGTACTTC.

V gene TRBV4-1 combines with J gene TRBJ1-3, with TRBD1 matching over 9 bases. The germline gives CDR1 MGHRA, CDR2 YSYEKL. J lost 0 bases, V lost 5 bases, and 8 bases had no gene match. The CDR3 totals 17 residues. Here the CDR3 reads CASSWKKDRGSGNTIYF. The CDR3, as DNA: TGCGCCAGCAGCTGGAAAAAGGACAGGGGCTCTGGAAACACCATATATTTT.

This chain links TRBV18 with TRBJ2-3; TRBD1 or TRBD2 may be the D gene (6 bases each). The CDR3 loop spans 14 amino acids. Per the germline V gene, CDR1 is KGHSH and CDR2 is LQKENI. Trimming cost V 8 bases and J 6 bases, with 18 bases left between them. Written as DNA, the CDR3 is TGTGCCAGCACGACAGGTCCGGGGAGGGATACGCAGTATTTT. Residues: CASTTGPGRDTQYF.

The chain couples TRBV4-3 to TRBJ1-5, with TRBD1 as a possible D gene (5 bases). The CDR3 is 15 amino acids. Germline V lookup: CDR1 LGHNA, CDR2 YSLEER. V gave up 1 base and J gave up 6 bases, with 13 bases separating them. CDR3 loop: CASSQASDGAQPQHF. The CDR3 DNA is TGCGCCAGCAGCCAAGCCTCTGATGGGGCTCAGCCCCAGCATTTT.

DNA of the CDR3: TGTGCCAGCAGTTTTGGGGGTGTCACTGAAGCTTTCTTT. It translates to CASSFGGVTEAFF. The gene calls are TRBV6-5 and TRBJ1-1, with D possibly TRBD1 on 5 matching bases. Per the germline V gene, CDR1 is MNHEY and CDR2 is SVGAGI. Trimming stripped 4 bases from V and 4 bases from J, with 10 bases between. There are 13 residues in the CDR3.

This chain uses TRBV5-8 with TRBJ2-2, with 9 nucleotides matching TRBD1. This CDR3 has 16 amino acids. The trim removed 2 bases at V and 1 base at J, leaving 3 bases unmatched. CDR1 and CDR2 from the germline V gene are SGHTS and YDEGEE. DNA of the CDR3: TGTGCCAGCAGCTTCGAGACAGGGGGGAACACCGGGGAGCTGTTTTTT. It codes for CASSFETGGNTGELFF.

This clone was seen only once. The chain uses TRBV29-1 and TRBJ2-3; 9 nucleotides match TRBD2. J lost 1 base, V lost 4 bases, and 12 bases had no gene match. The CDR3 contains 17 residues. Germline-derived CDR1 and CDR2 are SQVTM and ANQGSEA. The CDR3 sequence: CSVGGTSLGGGTDTQYF. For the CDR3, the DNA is TGCAGCGTTGGAGGGACTAGCCTCGGAGGGGGCACAGATACGCAGTATTTT.

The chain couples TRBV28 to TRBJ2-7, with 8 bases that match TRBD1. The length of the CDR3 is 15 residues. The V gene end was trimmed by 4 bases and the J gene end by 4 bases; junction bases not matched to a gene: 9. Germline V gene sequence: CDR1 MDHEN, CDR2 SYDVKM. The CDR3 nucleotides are TGTGCCAGCAGTTCCCCTGGGGACAGGTTGTACGAGCAGTACTTC. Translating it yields CASSSPGDRLYEQYF.

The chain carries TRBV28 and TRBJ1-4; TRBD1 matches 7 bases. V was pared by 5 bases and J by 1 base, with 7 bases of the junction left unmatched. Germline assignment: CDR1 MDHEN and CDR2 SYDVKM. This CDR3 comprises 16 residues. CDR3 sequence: CASSKTGRGTNEKLFF. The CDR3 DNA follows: TGTGCCAGCAGTAAGACAGGGAGGGGAACTAATGAAAAACTGTTTTTT.

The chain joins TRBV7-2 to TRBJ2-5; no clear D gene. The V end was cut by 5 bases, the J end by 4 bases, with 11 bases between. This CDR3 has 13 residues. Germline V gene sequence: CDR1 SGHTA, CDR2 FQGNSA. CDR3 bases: TGTGCCAGCAGCAACTATCTATCAGAGACCCAGTACTTC. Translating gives CASSNYLSETQYF.

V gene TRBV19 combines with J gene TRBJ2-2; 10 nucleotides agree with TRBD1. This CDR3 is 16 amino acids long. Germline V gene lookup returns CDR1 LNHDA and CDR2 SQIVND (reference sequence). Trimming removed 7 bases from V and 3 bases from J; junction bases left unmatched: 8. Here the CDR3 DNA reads TGTGCCAGTACGATTTATGGGACAGGGGACACCGGGGAGCTGTTTTTT. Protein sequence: CASTIYGTGDTGELFF.

This CDR3 reads CASSLAHGGNEKLFF. The CDR3 DNA is TGTGCCAGCAGCTTAGCGCATGGGGGTAATGAAAAACTGTTTTTT. This chain uses TRBV7-8 with TRBJ1-4; D perhaps matches TRBD1 (5 bases). The CDR3 has 15 residues. In germline, CDR1 is SGHVS, CDR2 FQNEAQ. Trimming removed 0 bases from V and 4 bases from J, with 9 bases in between.

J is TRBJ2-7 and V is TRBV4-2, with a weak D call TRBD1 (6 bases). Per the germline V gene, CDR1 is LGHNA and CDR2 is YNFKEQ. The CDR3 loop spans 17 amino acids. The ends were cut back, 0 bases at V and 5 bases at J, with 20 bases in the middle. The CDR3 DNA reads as TGTGCCAGCAGCCAAGATCTTCATTGGGGGACATCCGACGAGCAGTACTTC. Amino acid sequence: CASSQDLHWGTSDEQYF.

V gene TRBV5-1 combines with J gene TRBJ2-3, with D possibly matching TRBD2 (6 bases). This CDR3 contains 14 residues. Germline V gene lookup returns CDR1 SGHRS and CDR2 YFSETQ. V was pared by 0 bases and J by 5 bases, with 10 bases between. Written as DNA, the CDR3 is TGCGCCAGCAGCTTGGACGGGGGTAAAGATACGCAGTATTTT. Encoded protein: CASSLDGGKDTQYF.

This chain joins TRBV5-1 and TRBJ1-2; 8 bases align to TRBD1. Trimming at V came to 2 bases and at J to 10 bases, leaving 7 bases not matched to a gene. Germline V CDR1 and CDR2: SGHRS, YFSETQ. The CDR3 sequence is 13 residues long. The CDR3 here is CASSFFRGRDYTF. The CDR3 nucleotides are TGCGCCAGCAGCTTTTTCAGGGGGCGCGACTACACCTTC.

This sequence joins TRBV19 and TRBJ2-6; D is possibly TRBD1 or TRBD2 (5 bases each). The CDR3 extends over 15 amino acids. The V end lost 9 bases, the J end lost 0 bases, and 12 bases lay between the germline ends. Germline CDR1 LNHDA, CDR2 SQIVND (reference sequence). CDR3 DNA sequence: TGTGCCAGCCGGGACCCCTCCTCTGGGGCCAACGTCCTGACTTTC. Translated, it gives CASRDPSSGANVLTF.

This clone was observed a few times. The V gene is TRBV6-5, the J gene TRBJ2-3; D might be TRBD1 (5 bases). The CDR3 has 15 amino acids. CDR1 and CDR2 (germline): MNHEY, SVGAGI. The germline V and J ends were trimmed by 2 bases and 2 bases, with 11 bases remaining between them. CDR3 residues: CASSYTGILTDTQYF. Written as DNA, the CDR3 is TGTGCCAGCAGTTACACAGGTATCCTCACAGATACGCAGTATTTT.

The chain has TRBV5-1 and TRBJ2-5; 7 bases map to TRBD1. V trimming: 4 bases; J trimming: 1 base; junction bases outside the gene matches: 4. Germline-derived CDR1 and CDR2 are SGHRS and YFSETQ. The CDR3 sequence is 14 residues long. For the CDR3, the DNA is TGCGCCAGCAGCCGACGGGACAGCCAAGAGACCCAGTACTTC. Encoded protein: CASSRRDSQETQYF.

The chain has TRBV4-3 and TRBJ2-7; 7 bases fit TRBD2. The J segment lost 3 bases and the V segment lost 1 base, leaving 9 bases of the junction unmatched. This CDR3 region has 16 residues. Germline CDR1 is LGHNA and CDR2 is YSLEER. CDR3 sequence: CASSQGWGLLHYEQYF. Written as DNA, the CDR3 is TGCGCCAGCAGCCAAGGGTGGGGACTACTCCACTACGAGCAGTACTTC.

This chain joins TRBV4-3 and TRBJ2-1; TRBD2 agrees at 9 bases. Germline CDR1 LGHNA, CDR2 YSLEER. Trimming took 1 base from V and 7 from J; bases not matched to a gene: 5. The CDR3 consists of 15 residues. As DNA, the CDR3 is TGCGCCAGCAGCCAAGGGAGCGGGAGGCTGAATGAGCAGTTCTTC. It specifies CASSQGSGRLNEQFF.

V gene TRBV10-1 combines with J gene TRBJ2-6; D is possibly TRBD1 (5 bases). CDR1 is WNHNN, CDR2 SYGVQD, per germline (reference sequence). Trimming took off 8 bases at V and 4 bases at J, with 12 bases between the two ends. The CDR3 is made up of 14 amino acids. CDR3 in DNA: TGCGCCAGCTCGGATGGGGCCGGGGCCAACGTCCTGACTTTC. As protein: CASSDGAGANVLTF.

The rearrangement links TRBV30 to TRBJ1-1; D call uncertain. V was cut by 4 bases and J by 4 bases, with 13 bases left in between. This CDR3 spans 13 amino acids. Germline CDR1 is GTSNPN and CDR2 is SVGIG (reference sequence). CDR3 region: CAWTLLSATEAFF. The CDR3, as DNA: TGTGCCTGGACCCTCCTGTCGGCCACTGAAGCTTTCTTT.

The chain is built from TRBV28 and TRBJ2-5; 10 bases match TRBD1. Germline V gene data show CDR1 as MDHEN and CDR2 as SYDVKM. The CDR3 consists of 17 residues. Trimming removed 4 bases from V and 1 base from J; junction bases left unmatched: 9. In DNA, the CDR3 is TGTGCCAGCAGTTATCTATTAGGGACAGGGGTCCAAGAGACCCAGTACTTC. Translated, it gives CASSYLLGTGVQETQYF.